This record concerns one T cell receptor beta chain sequence. These data originate in a study of blood T cell repertoires in COVID-19. In the original processing: Reference gene primer amplification yielded estimated nucleated cell counts. Using immunoSEQ multiplex PCR, the repertoire was profiled, and TCRdb retains in-frame clones only, with some absent. For V, J and clone size, that table is used; D and trimming come from the DNA. The top ten clones hold 8% to 9% of a sample with about 200,000 clones, 82% of them seen once. Germline V gene sequence: CDR1 KGHSH, CDR2 LQKENI. The CDR3 is 14 amino acids. The V end lost 2 bases, the J end lost 1 base, and 8 bases lay between the germline ends.

Material for sequencing was peripheral blood. This receptor was identified in a woman older than 75 with COVID-19, enrolled during active disease. V usage is TRBV18 and J usage is TRBJ1-2; D uncertain. The CDR3 DNA is TGTGCCAGCTCACCAAACAGTAATAACTATGGCTACACCTTC. Translated: CASSPNSNNYGYTF.